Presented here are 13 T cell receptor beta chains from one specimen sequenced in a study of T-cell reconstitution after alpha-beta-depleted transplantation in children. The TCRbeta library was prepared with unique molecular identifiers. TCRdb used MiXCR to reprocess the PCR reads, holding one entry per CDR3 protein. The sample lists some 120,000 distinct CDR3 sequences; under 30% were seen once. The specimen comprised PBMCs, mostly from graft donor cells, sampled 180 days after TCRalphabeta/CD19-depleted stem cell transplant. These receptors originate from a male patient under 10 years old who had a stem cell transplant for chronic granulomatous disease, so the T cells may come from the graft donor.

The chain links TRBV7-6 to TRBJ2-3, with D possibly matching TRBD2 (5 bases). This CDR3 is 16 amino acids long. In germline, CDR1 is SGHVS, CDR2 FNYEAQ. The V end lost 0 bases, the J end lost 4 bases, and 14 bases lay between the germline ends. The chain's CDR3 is CASSLAGAHGADTQYF. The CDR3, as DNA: TGTGCCAGCAGCTTAGCGGGAGCTCATGGGGCAGATACGCAGTATTTT.

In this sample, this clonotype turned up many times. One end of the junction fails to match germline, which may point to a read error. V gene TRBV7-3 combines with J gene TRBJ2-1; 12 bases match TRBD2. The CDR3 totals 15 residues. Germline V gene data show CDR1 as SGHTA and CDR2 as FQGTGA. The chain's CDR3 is CASSITSGGYNEQFF. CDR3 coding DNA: TGTGCCAGCAGCATAACTAGCGGGGGGTACAATGAGCAGTTCTTC.

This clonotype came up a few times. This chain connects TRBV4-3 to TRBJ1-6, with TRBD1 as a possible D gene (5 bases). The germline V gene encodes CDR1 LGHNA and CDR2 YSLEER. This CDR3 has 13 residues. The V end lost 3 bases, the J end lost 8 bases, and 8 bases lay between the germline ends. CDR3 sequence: CASSQGTDSPLHF. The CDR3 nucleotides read TGCGCCAGCAGCCAGGGGACGGATTCACCCCTCCACTTT.

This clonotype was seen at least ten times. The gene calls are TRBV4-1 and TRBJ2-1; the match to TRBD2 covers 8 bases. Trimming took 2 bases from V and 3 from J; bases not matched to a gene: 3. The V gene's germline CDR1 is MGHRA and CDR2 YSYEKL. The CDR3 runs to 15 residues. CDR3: CASSQQSGGYNEQFF. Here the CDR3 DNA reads TGCGCCAGCAGCCAACAAAGCGGGGGCTACAATGAGCAGTTCTTC.

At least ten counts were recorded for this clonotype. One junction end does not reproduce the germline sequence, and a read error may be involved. For the CDR3, the DNA is TGTGCCAGCAGGTTAGCGGGGGGCCGTAGCAATGAGCAGTTCTTC. Translation: CASRLAGGRSNEQFF. The rearrangement links TRBV12-3 or TRBV12-4 to TRBJ2-1; 10 positions agree with TRBD2. The CDR3 sequence is 15 residues long.

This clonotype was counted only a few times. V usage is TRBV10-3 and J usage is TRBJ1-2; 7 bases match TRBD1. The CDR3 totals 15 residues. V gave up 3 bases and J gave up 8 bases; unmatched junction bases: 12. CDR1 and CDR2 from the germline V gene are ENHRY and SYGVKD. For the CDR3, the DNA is TGTGCCATCAGTGATACGGGACAGCCGAGATCGGGCTACACCTTC. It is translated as CAISDTGQPRSGYTF.

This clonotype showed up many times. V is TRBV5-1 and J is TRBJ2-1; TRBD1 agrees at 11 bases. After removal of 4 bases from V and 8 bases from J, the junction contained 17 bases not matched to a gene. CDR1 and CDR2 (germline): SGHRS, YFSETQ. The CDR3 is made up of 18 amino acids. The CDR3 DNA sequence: TGCGCCAGCAGCCAATCGTTAGGGACAGGGGGACTTATGTATGAGCAGTTCTTC. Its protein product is CASSQSLGTGGLMYEQFF.

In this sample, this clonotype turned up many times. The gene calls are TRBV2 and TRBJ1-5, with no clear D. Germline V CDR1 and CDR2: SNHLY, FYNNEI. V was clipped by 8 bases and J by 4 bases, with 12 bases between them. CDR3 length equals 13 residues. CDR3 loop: CASGREQNQPQHF. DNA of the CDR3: TGTGCCAGCGGGCGCGAACAGAATCAGCCCCAGCATTTT.

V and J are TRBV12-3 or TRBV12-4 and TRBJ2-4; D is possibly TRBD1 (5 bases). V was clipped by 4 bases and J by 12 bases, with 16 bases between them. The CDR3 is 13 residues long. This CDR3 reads CASSWTTGSGQYF. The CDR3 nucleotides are TGTGCCAGCAGTTGGACAACCGGGTCGGGTCAGTACTTC.

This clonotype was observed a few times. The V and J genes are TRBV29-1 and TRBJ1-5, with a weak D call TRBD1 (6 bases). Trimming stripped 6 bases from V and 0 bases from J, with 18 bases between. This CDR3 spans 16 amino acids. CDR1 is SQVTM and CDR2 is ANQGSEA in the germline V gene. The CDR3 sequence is CSVAITGTNSNQPQHF. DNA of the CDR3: TGCAGCGTAGCCATTACAGGGACAAATAGCAATCAGCCCCAGCATTTT. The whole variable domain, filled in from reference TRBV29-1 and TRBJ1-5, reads SAVISQKPSRDICQRGTSLTIQCQVDSQVTMMFWYRQQPGQSLTLIATANQGSEATYESGFVIDKFPISRPNLTFSTLTVSNMSPEDSSIYLCSVAITGTNSNQPQHFGDGTRLSIL.

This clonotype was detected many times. CDR3 DNA: TGCAGTGCTAGCGCGGACTTTGACTACGAGCAGTACTTC. This gives the protein CSASADFDYEQYF. The chain uses TRBV20-1 and TRBJ2-7; a weak D match, TRBD2 (5 bases). Germline loops: CDR1 DFQATT, CDR2 SNEGSKA (reference sequence). V shed 3 bases and J shed 3 bases, with 12 bases lying between them. The CDR3 spans 13 residues.

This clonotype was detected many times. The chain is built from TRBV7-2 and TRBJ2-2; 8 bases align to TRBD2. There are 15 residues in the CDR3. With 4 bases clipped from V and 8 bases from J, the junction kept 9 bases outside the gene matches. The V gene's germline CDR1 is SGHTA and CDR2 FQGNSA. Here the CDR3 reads CASSSVGTSFGELFF. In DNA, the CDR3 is TGTGCCAGCAGCTCCGTCGGGACTAGTTTTGGGGAGCTGTTTTTT.

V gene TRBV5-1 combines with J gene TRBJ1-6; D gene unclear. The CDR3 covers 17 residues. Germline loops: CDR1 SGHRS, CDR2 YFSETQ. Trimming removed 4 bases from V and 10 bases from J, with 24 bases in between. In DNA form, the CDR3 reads TGCGCCAGCAGCCCCAAACCAACGGTCCACGATTTCTCACCCCTCCACTTT. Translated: CASSPKPTVHDFSPLHF.